The 22 T cell receptor beta chains given below trace back to one sample, sequenced in a study of CD8+ T cells in alopecia areata. Using CD4, CD8alpha, NKG2D, NKG2ACE and other markers, pooled cutaneous lymph node cells were sorted. RNA extraction was followed by reverse transcription into cDNA, which acted as the sequencing template. Sequencing was performed with immunoSEQ multiplex PCR; in TCRdb, only in-frame clones are kept and a portion is missing. The sample has 250,000 or so clones, none seen only once; the top ten hold around 1.2%. Material for sequencing was CD4+ T cells sorted from a lymph node. The receptors derive from a C3H/HeJ mouse with alopecia areata. MHC haplotype of the mouse line: H2-k.

This clone was seen a few times. The genes and germline here are from mouse. The sequenced fragment ends 4 residues before the CDR3 boundary, so the rest is inferred from the germline J gene. This chain uses TRBV13-1 with TRBJ1-1; 10 positions match TRBD1. Trimming removed 3 bases from V and 4 bases from J; junction bases left unmatched: 3. This CDR3 comprises 14 residues. CDR1 is NSHNY and CDR2 is SYGAGN in the germline V gene. CDR3 in amino acids: CASSGDRGITEVFF. Partial CDR3 DNA: TGTGCCAGCAGTGGGGACAGGGGAATCACA.

This clone has just a few counts. Gene names refer to mouse genes. The read ends 4 residues shy of where the CDR3 ends; the end is completed using the germline J gene. V gene TRBV19 combines with J gene TRBJ2-1; weak D call: TRBD1 (5 bases). Germline CDR1 is FNHDT and CDR2 is SITEND (reference sequence). V shed 5 bases and J shed 3 bases, with 12 bases lying between them. The CDR3 loop spans 14 amino acids. CDR3 DNA (partial): TGTGCCAGCAGGGAAGGGGTGGGCTATGCT. Translation: CASREGVGYA. The entire CDR3 protein reads CASREGVGYAEQFF.

This clone was counted a few times. Gene names denote mouse genes. The CDR3 extends 4 residues past the end of the read, so its final part is completed from the germline J gene. The chain couples TRBV19 to TRBJ2-2; D is unresolved. Germline values: CDR1 FNHDT, CDR2 SITEND (reference sequence). The V end lost 0 bases, the J end lost 6 bases, and 3 bases lay between the germline ends. The CDR3 covers 12 residues. CDR3 DNA (partial): TGTGCCAGCAGTATAGTCCCCGGG. Encoded protein: CASSIVPG. The entire CDR3 reads CASSIVPGQLYF.

Turning to this clone: Each gene name is a mouse one. The DNA ends 4 residues before the CDR3 does, and the rest of the CDR3 is filled in from the germline J gene. The genes are TRBV19 and TRBJ2-3, with 8 bases fitting TRBD2. Germline CDR1 FNHDT, CDR2 SITEND (reference sequence). The CDR3 sequence is 18 residues long. V lost 2 bases to trimming and J lost 0 bases; unmatched junction nucleotides: 11. The CDR3: CASSMPGGRKSSAETLYF. Incomplete CDR3 DNA: TGTGCCAGCAGTATGCCGGGGGGGCGCAAGAGTAGTGCAGAA.

About this clone itself: Gene names and germline match the mouse. The read ends 4 residues shy of where the CDR3 ends; the end is completed using the germline J gene. Other DNA sequences of this sample code for an identical CDR3. The chain links TRBV13-1 to TRBJ2-3, with 7 bases fitting TRBD1. With V trimmed by 3 bases and J by 0 bases, 4 bases remained unmatched. CDR3 length: 15 amino acids. Germline CDR1 and CDR2: NSHNY and SYGAGN. The CDR3 DNA, read in part, is TGTGCCAGCAGTGGCCGGGACAGTAGTGCAGAA. It codes for CASSGRDSSAE. The full-length CDR3 reads as CASSGRDSSAETLYF.

A few counts support this clone. Germline and genes: mouse. The CDR3 is cut off 4 residues early in the read; its end comes from the germline J gene. V usage is TRBV19 and J usage is TRBJ2-1; 9 nucleotides align to TRBD1. With V trimmed by 4 bases and J by 4 bases, 3 bases remained unmatched. The germline gives CDR1 FNHDT, CDR2 SITEND (reference sequence). There are 14 residues in the CDR3. The covered CDR3 bases are TGTGCCAGCAGTCTCGGGACAGGGTATGCT. Amino acids: CASSLGTGYA. The whole CDR3 sequence reads CASSLGTGYAEQFF.

This clone was seen a few times. Mouse gene names apply. The read gets to within 4 residues of the CDR3 end, and the germline J gene fills in the rest. The V and J genes are TRBV1 and TRBJ1-2, with D perhaps TRBD1 (5 bases). Germline CDR1 NSQYPW, CDR2 LRSPGD (reference sequence). There are 16 residues in the CDR3. With 0 bases removed from V and 2 bases from J, the gap between germline ends came to 13 bases. The DNA read from the CDR3 is TGCACCTGCAGTGCAGATCGGGCAGGGAAGAACTCC. As protein: CTCSADRAGKNS. The CDR3 in its entirety is CTCSADRAGKNSDYTF.

With respect to this clone: Any gene name here is a mouse gene name. The CDR3 spells CASRRGLAETLYF. CDR3 bases read: TGTGCTAGCAGAAGGGGGCTTGCAGAA. This rearrangement joins TRBV29 to TRBJ2-3; possible D gene TRBD1, 7 bases. The read terminates 4 residues before the CDR3 end, so the remaining end is supplied by the germline J gene. V lost 6 bases and J 2 bases, leaving 9 bases between the germline ends. CDR3 length: 13 amino acids. Per germline, CDR1 MSHET and CDR2 SYDVDS.

There are a few counts of this clone. Gene and germline names: mouse. The read terminates 4 residues before the CDR3 end, so the remaining end is supplied by the germline J gene. Other DNA sequences in the sample encode the same CDR3. The J gene is TRBJ2-7, the V gene TRBV19, with D possibly being TRBD1 (6 bases). The germline CDR1 and CDR2 sequences are FNHDT and SITEND (reference sequence). V was cut by 7 bases and J by 2 bases, with 10 bases left in between. The CDR3 runs to 12 residues. The DNA read from the CDR3 is TGTGCCAGCCGAGGACAGACCTAT. Translation: CASRGQTY. The CDR3, in full, reads CASRGQTYEQYF.

A word on this clone: Gene names are mouse gene names. With the read ending 4 residues before the CDR3 end, the germline J gene is used to fill in that end. This rearrangement joins TRBV19 to TRBJ2-1; 7 bases match TRBD1. After removal of 6 bases from V and 3 bases from J, the junction contained 6 bases not matched to a gene. CDR3 size: 14 residues. Germline CDR1 reads FNHDT; CDR2 reads SITEND (reference sequence). The sequenced CDR3 bases are TGTGCCAGCATCCCTGGGACAGCCTATGCT. Its protein is CASIPGTAYA. The full CDR3 protein reads CASIPGTAYAEQFF.

As concerns this clone: Gene names are the mouse ones. The read stops 4 residues short of the end of the CDR3; the missing end is completed from the germline J gene. The J gene is TRBJ1-1, the V gene TRBV13-1; TRBD1 matches at 12 bases. Trimming removed 3 bases from V and 3 bases from J; junction bases left unmatched: 3. This CDR3 contains 15 residues. Germline CDR1 reads NSHNY; CDR2 reads SYGAGN. The CDR3 sequence is CASSGGQGAYTEVFF. CDR3 bases read: TGTGCCAGCAGTGGGGGACAGGGGGCTTACACA.

This clone was detected many times. The genes are named according to mouse. The sample carries other DNA sequences with the same CDR3. Incomplete CDR3 DNA: TGTGCCTGGAGTCCGGGACAGGGGAACACCGGG. As protein: CAWSPGQGNTG. In full, the CDR3 reads CAWSPGQGNTGQLYF. V is TRBV31 and J is TRBJ2-2; 10 nucleotides match TRBD1. From the germline J gene comes the end of the CDR3, since the read stops 4 residues before it. The CDR3 runs 15 residues. Losses at the gene ends were 1 base for V and 2 bases for J; bases not matched to a gene: 1. CDR1 and CDR2 (germline): GKSSPN, SITVG.

Of note for this clone: Mouse gene names and germline throughout. The read terminates 4 residues before the CDR3 end, so the remaining end is supplied by the germline J gene. Other DNA variants within this sample encode the same CDR3. The V call is TRBV13-1, the J call TRBJ2-3; 11 nucleotides agree with TRBD2. Germline-derived CDR1 and CDR2 are NSHNY and SYGAGN. J gave up 4 bases and V 0 bases, and 4 bases lay outside the gene matches. CDR3 length equals 16 residues. The DNA read from the CDR3 is TGTGCCAGCAGTGATGAACTGGGGGGGCGGACAGAA. It is translated as CASSDELGGRTE. The CDR3 in its entirety is CASSDELGGRTETLYF.

Of note for this clone: Mouse names are used for the genes. The observed sequence ends 4 residues before the CDR3 terminus, with the missing tail filled in from the germline J gene. This sequence joins TRBV13-3 and TRBJ2-2; unclear D gene. Looked up from germline, CDR1 is NNHDY and CDR2 is SYVADS. V lost 1 base and J lost 1, with 5 bases in between. CDR3 length: 14 amino acids. The CDR3 loop reads CASSDTINTGQLYF. The sequenced CDR3 bases are TGTGCCAGCAGTGATACAATAAACACCGGG.

Worth noting for this clone: The gene symbols are mouse symbols. The read terminates 4 residues before the CDR3 end, so the remaining end is supplied by the germline J gene. V and J are TRBV14 and TRBJ1-1; perhaps TRBD1 as D (5 bases). Between the trimmed V and J ends, which lost 1 base and 0 bases, there was a span of 10 bases. Germline lookup yields CDR1 SGHDT and CDR2 FRDEAV. The CDR3 extends over 15 amino acids. CDR3 DNA (partial): TGTGCCAGCAGTTTCGATTTGGGGGCAAACACA. Its translation: CASSFDLGANT. The whole CDR3 is CASSFDLGANTEVFF.

The sample holds a few counts of this clone. Here the gene names and germline are mouse. The read is 4 residues too short to cover the CDR3 end, so that end is filled in from the germline J gene. The rearrangement uses TRBV13-1 and TRBJ2-7; TRBD1 aligns across 7 bases. CDR1 NSHNY and CDR2 SYGAGN come from the germline V gene. With V trimmed by 2 bases and J by 2 bases, 4 bases remained unmatched. The CDR3 is 14 residues long. The covered CDR3 bases are TGTGCCAGCAGTGAACGCAGGGGGACCTAT. As protein: CASSERRGTY. The complete CDR3 reads CASSERRGTYEQYF.

In its sample, this clone was seen a few times. Gene names are the mouse ones. Read coverage stops 4 residues before the CDR3 terminus; the germline J gene supplies the remainder. The J gene is TRBJ2-3, the V gene TRBV19; D not certain. The length of the CDR3 is 13 residues. V was clipped by 3 bases and J by 2 bases, with 7 bases between them. Per the germline V gene, CDR1 is FNHDT and CDR2 is SITEND (reference sequence). The covered CDR3 bases are TGTGCCAGCAGTACACAGCTTGCAGAA. It yields the protein CASSTQLAE. The full CDR3 is CASSTQLAETLYF.

This clone was detected many times. Mouse gene names apply. The read ends 4 residues before the CDR3 terminus; that terminus is restored from the germline J gene. V and J are TRBV1 and TRBJ1-2; D unresolved. Germline-derived CDR1 and CDR2 are NSQYPW and LRSPGD (reference sequence). Trimming took 4 bases from V and 0 from J, leaving 6 bases between them. The CDR3 runs 13 residues. This CDR3 is CTCSVTTNSDYTF. CDR3 DNA (partial): TGCACCTGCAGTGTCACAACAAACTCC. Full variable domain (rest looked up from reference TRBV1 and TRBJ1-2): VTLLEQNPRWRLVPRGQAVNLRCILKNSQYPWMSWYQQDLQKQLQWLFTLRSPGDKEVKSLPGADYLATRVTDTELRLQVANMSQGRTLYCTCSVTTNSDYTFGSGTRLLVI.

With respect to this clone: Gene names and germline refer to mouse. The read finishes 4 residues shy of the CDR3 end, and the germline J gene is used to complete it. The V call is TRBV5, the J call TRBJ2-7; 7 bases match TRBD1. The germline V gene has CDR1 LGHNA and CDR2 YNLKQL (reference sequence). The CDR3 spans 13 residues. Here the CDR3 reads CASSLGTEYEQYF. The DNA read from the CDR3 is TGTGCCAGCAGCCTTGGGACAGAGTAT.

About this clone itself: All gene names here are mouse names. Coverage ceases 4 residues before the CDR3 finishes, and the germline J gene fills in the end. The rearrangement uses TRBV19 and TRBJ2-7, with 10 bases that match TRBD2. CDR1 is FNHDT, CDR2 SITEND, per germline (reference sequence). The CDR3 spans 14 residues. Incomplete CDR3 DNA: TGTGCCAGCAGTATAGCTGGGACTGGGGAT. It encodes CASSIAGTGD. The full CDR3 sequence reads CASSIAGTGDEQYF.

Comment on this clone: The listed genes are named as in mouse. The DNA ends 4 residues before the CDR3 does, and the rest of the CDR3 is filled in from the germline J gene. The sample contains more than one DNA sequence encoding this CDR3. The V and J genes are TRBV19 and TRBJ2-1; weak D call: TRBD1 (6 bases). Germline V gene lookup returns CDR1 FNHDT and CDR2 SITEND (reference sequence). The CDR3 is 13 residues long. Trimming shortened V by 4 bases and J by 3 bases, and 8 bases separated the two germline ends. CDR3 DNA (partial): TGTGCCAGCAGTCGGGACACCTATGCT. It is translated as CASSRDTYA. The complete CDR3 sequence is CASSRDTYAEQFF.

This clone showed up just a few times. Mouse gene names and germline throughout. Coverage ceases 4 residues before the CDR3 finishes, and the germline J gene fills in the end. Other DNA sequences in the sample encode the same CDR3. This rearrangement joins TRBV19 to TRBJ2-3; the match to TRBD1 covers 8 bases. The CDR3 totals 14 residues. After removal of 4 bases from V and 0 bases from J, the junction contained 1 base not matched to a gene. Germline CDR1 FNHDT, CDR2 SITEND (reference sequence). The DNA read from the CDR3 is TGTGCCAGCAGTCAGGGGGCTAGTGCAGAA. Residues: CASSQGASAE. The full CDR3 protein is CASSQGASAETLYF.